A single sample is the source of the 15 T cell receptor beta chains below, sequenced in a study of blood T cell repertoires in COVID-19. Assay: immunoSEQ multiplex PCR; the TCRdb copy retains only in-frame clones and omits some. The profile shows about 260,000 clones, about 81% of them singletons. The sample comprised PBMCs or T cells enriched from blood (not recorded which). The receptors were sampled from a man aged 25 to 40 with acute COVID-19.

The chain uses TRBV10-3 and TRBJ1-6; D is unclear. The CDR3 runs to 13 residues. Germline CDR1 is ENHRY and CDR2 is SYGVKD. V shed 0 bases and J shed 9 bases, with 6 bases lying between them. CDR3 sequence (DNA): TGTGCCATCAGTGAGTCCTCTTTTTCACCCCTCCACTTT. The encoded protein is CAISESSFSPLHF.

The chain carries TRBV5-1 and TRBJ1-4; D is ambiguous. The germline CDR1 and CDR2 sequences are SGHRS and YFSETQ. The CDR3 loop spans 13 amino acids. Trimming took off 4 bases at V and 8 bases at J, with 12 bases between the two ends. CDR3 region: CASSTAEREKLFF. CDR3 sequence (DNA): TGCGCCAGCAGCACCGCAGAGAGGGAAAAACTGTTTTTT.

This clone appeared a single time. The chain uses TRBV5-5 and TRBJ2-1, with 11 bases identical to TRBD2. With 5 bases clipped from V and 4 bases from J, the junction kept 8 bases outside the gene matches. Looked up from germline, CDR1 is SGHKS and CDR2 is YYEKEE (reference sequence). The CDR3 spans 16 residues. In nucleotides, the CDR3 is TGTGCCAGCAGTCCCCCGGGACTAGCGGTTTACAATGAGCAGTTCTTC. It encodes CASSPPGLAVYNEQFF.

This chain joins TRBV6-5 and TRBJ2-3, with TRBD2 identical over 8 bases. Germline CDR1 reads MNHEY; CDR2 reads SVGAGI. The length of the CDR3 is 16 residues. V lost 2 bases and J lost 5; bases outside the gene matches: 9. CDR3 nucleotides: TGTGCCAGCAGTTACCCTCGGGGGGGCGGAAAAGATACGCAGTATTTT. It is translated as CASSYPRGGGKDTQYF.

V usage is TRBV10-1 and J usage is TRBJ1-6, with 7 bases identical to TRBD1. Trimming at V came to 6 bases and at J to 6 bases, leaving 8 bases not matched to a gene. The V gene's germline CDR1 is WNHNN and CDR2 SYGVQD (reference sequence). The CDR3 sequence is 15 residues long. As DNA, the CDR3 is TGCGCCAGCAGCGCGACCCCAGGGGGTAATTCACCCCTCCACTTT. It translates to CASSATPGGNSPLHF.

In DNA form, the CDR3 reads TGTGCCAGCAGCTTAGGTACTACAGGGGGCGCGAAGGGCTACACCTTC. Encoded protein: CASSLGTTGGAKGYTF. V and J are TRBV7-9 and TRBJ1-2; 9 nucleotides align to TRBD1. Trimming at V came to 1 base and at J to 8 bases, leaving 11 bases not matched to a gene. CDR1 is SEHNR, CDR2 FQNEAQ, per germline (reference sequence). The CDR3 covers 16 residues.

The gene calls are TRBV5-1 and TRBJ2-1; D perhaps matches TRBD1 (5 bases). Germline loops: CDR1 SGHRS, CDR2 YFSETQ. V lost 2 bases and J 5 bases, leaving 23 bases between the germline ends. The CDR3 loop spans 18 amino acids. As DNA, the CDR3 is TGCGCCAGCAGCTTCCACCTCAGGGAAAGGGTACGAGACAATGAGCAGTTCTTC. Translating it yields CASSFHLRERVRDNEQFF.

The J gene is TRBJ1-4, the V gene TRBV18, with D maybe TRBD1 (5 bases). Germline CDR1 and CDR2: KGHSH and LQKENI. The CDR3 consists of 11 residues. V shed 5 bases and J shed 8 bases, with 6 bases lying between them. The CDR3 spells CASSAGEKLFF. CDR3 DNA sequence: TGTGCCAGCTCAGCAGGGGAAAAACTGTTTTTT.

The chain uses TRBV7-9 and TRBJ2-1; perhaps TRBD2 as D (5 bases). Germline values: CDR1 SEHNR, CDR2 FQNEAQ (reference sequence). The CDR3 extends over 15 amino acids. V lost 2 bases and J 0 bases, leaving 8 bases between the germline ends. This CDR3 is CASSLLGSSYNEQFF. For the CDR3, the DNA is TGTGCCAGCAGCTTATTAGGGAGCTCCTACAATGAGCAGTTCTTC. Complete variable domain (other parts from reference TRBV7-9 and TRBJ2-1): DTGVSQNPRHKITKRGQNVTFRCDPISEHNRLYWYRQTLGQGPEFLTYFQNEAQLEKSRLLSDRFSAERPKGSFSTLEIQRTEQGDSAMYLCASSLLGSSYNEQFFGPGTRLTVL.

The V gene is TRBV11-2, the J gene TRBJ1-5, with a tentative D call TRBD1 (5 bases). Germline V gene lookup returns CDR1 SGHAT and CDR2 FQNNGV. Deletions cut 4 bases from V and 7 bases from J, with 20 bases between. The CDR3 contains 16 residues. CDR3 sequence (DNA): TGTGCCAGCAGCTCCCATCCGGGGGTATTAGGACAGCCCCAGCATTTT. This gives the protein CASSSHPGVLGQPQHF.

V is TRBV15 and J is TRBJ2-3; D is uncertain. The V gene lost 0 bases and the J gene lost 2 bases, with 6 bases spanning the gap. The CDR3 spans 14 residues. Germline CDR1 is LNHNV and CDR2 is YYDKDF (reference sequence). The CDR3 protein is CATSRDLNTDTQYF. For the CDR3, the DNA is TGTGCCACCAGCAGAGATCTAAACACAGATACGCAGTATTTT.

This clone came up a few times. The chain joins TRBV5-1 to TRBJ1-1; a possible D gene is TRBD1 (6 bases). This CDR3 spans 13 amino acids. V dropped 0 bases and J dropped 11 bases, with 14 bases sitting between them. Germline CDR1 is SGHRS and CDR2 is YFSETQ. The CDR3 sequence is CASSLGSGVDAFF. The CDR3 DNA follows: TGCGCCAGCAGCTTGGGTTCAGGGGTAGACGCTTTCTTT.

The chain couples TRBV11-2 to TRBJ1-1; D might be TRBD1 (5 bases). The CDR3 runs 13 residues. V lost 1 base and J lost 7, with 10 bases in between. Germline values: CDR1 SGHAT, CDR2 FQNNGV. The CDR3 DNA sequence: TGTGCCAGCAGCTTAGTGACAGCCCTTGAAGCTTTCTTT. This translates into CASSLVTALEAFF. Full variable domain (remainder filled in from reference TRBV11-2 and TRBJ1-1): EAGVAQSPRYKIIEKRQSVAFWCNPISGHATLYWYQQILGQGPKLLIQFQNNGVVDDSQLPKDRFSAERLKGVDSTLKIQPAKLEDSAVYLCASSLVTALEAFFGQGTRLTVV.

CDR3 region: CASSMTGENEKLFF. The CDR3 DNA sequence: TGTGCCAGCAGCATGACAGGGGAAAATGAAAAACTGTTTTTT. This sequence joins TRBV5-4 and TRBJ1-4, with 8 bases fitting TRBD1. CDR1 SGHNT and CDR2 YYREEE come from the germline V gene (reference sequence). This CDR3 has 14 amino acids. The trim removed 4 bases at V and 5 bases at J, leaving 4 bases unmatched. Combining the CDR3 with reference TRBV5-4 and TRBJ1-4 gives the whole variable domain ETGVTQSPTHLIKTRGQQVTLRCSSQSGHNTVSWYQQALGQGPQFIFQYYREEENGRGNFPPRFSGLQFPNYSSELNVNALELDDSALYLCASSMTGENEKLFFGSGTQLSVL.

V is TRBV5-4 and J is TRBJ2-7, with 11 nucleotides matching TRBD1. CDR3 length: 15 residues. Germline trimming cut 4 bases from V and 2 bases from J; bases unmatched to any gene: 5. Germline V gives CDR1 SGHNT, CDR2 YYREEE (reference sequence). The CDR3 is CASSVQGQGAYEQYV. Written as DNA, the CDR3 is TGTGCCAGCAGCGTCCAGGGACAGGGGGCCTACGAGCAGTACGTC.